Presented here are 3 T cell receptor beta chains from one specimen sequenced in a study of T cell repertoires in cytomegalovirus infection. TCRdb re-derived calls from the reads in MiXCR, one entry per CDR3 protein. The sample holds a few hundred thousand distinct CDR3 sequences; approximately 25% are singletons and the top ten take around 13%. Sequenced material: PBMCs. The receptors originated from a human donor in good health (CMV status not recorded). Some clones in this sample may be carry-over from other donors' samples.

This clonotype has ten or more counts. For the CDR3, the DNA is TGTGCCAGCAGTCTACGCCTGACAGGGGGGGGCAATCAGCCCCAGCATTTT. It encodes CASSLRLTGGGNQPQHF. The J gene is TRBJ1-5, the V gene TRBV28, with TRBD1 matching over 9 bases. The CDR3 sequence is 17 residues long. Germline trimming cut 5 bases from V and 2 bases from J; bases unmatched to any gene: 10. Germline V CDR1 and CDR2: MDHEN, SYDVKM. Filled out from reference TRBV28 and TRBJ1-5, the complete variable domain reads DVKVTQSSRYLVKRTGEKVFLECVQDMDHENMFWYRQDPGLGLRLIYFSYDVKMKEKGDIPEGYSVSREKKERFSLILESASTNQTSMYLCASSLRLTGGGNQPQHFGDGTRLSIL.

This rearrangement joins TRBV7-2 to TRBJ2-1; possible D gene TRBD2, 6 bases. V lost 2 bases to trimming and J lost 9 bases, with 11 bases between them. The CDR3 has 13 amino acids. The V gene's germline CDR1 is SGHTA and CDR2 FQGNSA. CDR3 region: CASSLSSGPEQFF. The DNA for the CDR3 is TGTGCCAGCAGCTTATCCAGCGGGCCTGAGCAGTTCTTC. Variable domain in full (rest from reference TRBV7-2 and TRBJ2-1): GAGVSQSPSNKVTEKGKDVELRCDPISGHTALYWYRQSLGQGLEFLIYFQGNSAPDKSGLPSDRFSAERTGGSVSTLTIQRTQQEDSAVYLCASSLSSGPEQFFGPGTRLTVL.

This clonotype has a handful of counts. This chain connects TRBV19 to TRBJ2-7; D is undetermined. The CDR3 contains 10 residues. Germline lookup yields CDR1 LNHDA and CDR2 SQIVND (reference sequence). V lost 6 bases and J lost 5, with 5 bases in between. The CDR3 sequence: CASRYHEQYF. In DNA, the CDR3 is TGTGCCAGTAGATACCACGAGCAGTACTTC.